One and the same sample provided the 11 T cell receptor beta chains below, sequenced in a study of T cell responses to AZD1222 COVID-19 vaccine (dated by TCRdb to about 2021). Explained via the paper, the time point label denotes: baseline before first vaccination. The library was prepared using the immunoSEQ multiplex PCR assay. In TCRdb, the immuneACCESS table is reduced to in-frame sequences with V and J assigned. These tables do not hold every clone; where another copy was compared, an unresolved V gene accounts for under half, and the others remain unexplained. Present in this sample are approximately 100,000 clones, 85% to 90% of which were seen just once. Around 3.2% of the sample is taken by the ten largest. This specimen consisted of peripheral blood, obtained on day 0 of AZD1222 vaccination. These receptor sequences come from an adult in good health.

The CDR3 loop reads CASSPTGVKRYGYTF. CDR3 DNA: TGTGCCAGCAGTCCAACAGGGGTGAAGAGATATGGCTACACCTTC. The rearrangement uses TRBV6-2 or TRBV6-3 and TRBJ1-2; 7 bases line up with TRBD1. The J segment lost 5 bases and the V segment lost 5 bases, leaving 11 bases of the junction unmatched. Per germline, CDR1 MNHEY and CDR2 SVGEGT. This CDR3 is 15 amino acids long.

The chain couples TRBV11-2 to TRBJ1-2; 9 bases align to TRBD1. CDR3 size: 17 residues. The germline V gene has CDR1 SGHAT and CDR2 FQNNGV. After removal of 5 bases from V and 1 base from J, the junction contained 11 bases not matched to a gene. The CDR3 DNA sequence: TGTGCCAGCAGCACCCCGCGCCCGGGACAGGGTAACTATGGCTACACCTTC. Its protein is CASSTPRPGQGNYGYTF. Together with reference TRBV11-2 and TRBJ1-2, the CDR3 gives the full variable domain: EAGVAQSPRYKIIEKRQSVAFWCNPISGHATLYWYQQILGQGPKLLIQFQNNGVVDDSQLPKDRFSAERLKGVDSTLKIQPAKLEDSAVYLCASSTPRPGQGNYGYTFGSGTRLTVV.

This chain connects TRBV19 to TRBJ1-3, with D perhaps TRBD1 (6 bases). The V and J ends lost 4 bases and 3 bases respectively, with 16 bases between them. The CDR3 runs to 16 residues. Germline loops: CDR1 LNHDA, CDR2 SQIVND (reference sequence). CDR3 region: CASSTVQGRSGNTIYF. CDR3 nucleotides: TGTGCCAGTAGTACTGTACAGGGACGAAGTGGAAACACCATATATTTT.

The chain uses TRBV11-2 and TRBJ2-5; D tentatively reads TRBD1 or TRBD2 (5 bases each). This CDR3 region has 14 residues. Looked up from germline, CDR1 is SGHAT and CDR2 is FQNNGV. Trimming removed 2 bases at V and 2 bases at J, with 9 bases between. CDR3 in amino acids: CASSLRGGQETQYF. CDR3 in DNA: TGTGCCAGCAGCTTACGGGGCGGTCAAGAGACCCAGTACTTC.

The chain links TRBV19 to TRBJ2-5, with 12 bases matching TRBD1. The CDR3 is 14 amino acids. Germline trimming cut 11 bases from V and 5 bases from J; bases unmatched to any gene: 9. Looked up from germline, CDR1 is LNHDA and CDR2 is SQIVND (reference sequence). In DNA form, the CDR3 reads TGTGCCTCGGCCGGGACAGGGGGCGTGGAGACCCAGTACTTC. It translates to CASAGTGGVETQYF. Full variable domain (missing parts from reference TRBV19 and TRBJ2-5): DGGITQSPKYLFRKEGQNVTLSCEQNLNHDAMYWYRQDPGQGLRLIYYSQIVNDFQKGDIAEGYSVSREKKESFPLTVTSAQKNPTAFYLCASAGTGGVETQYFGPGTRLLVL.

This clone was recorded once. The chain employs TRBV7-9 and TRBJ1-2; D is perhaps TRBD1 (5 bases). Germline assignment: CDR1 SEHNR and CDR2 FQNEAQ (reference sequence). This CDR3 is built from 14 residues. With 0 bases removed from V and 4 bases from J, the gap between germline ends came to 9 bases. DNA of the CDR3: TGTGCCAGCAGCTTAGCCACAGGAGGCTATGGCTACACCTTC. Translating it yields CASSLATGGYGYTF. The full variable domain, in which reference TRBV7-9 and TRBJ1-2 provide the parts outside the CDR3, is DTGVSQNPRHKITKRGQNVTFRCDPISEHNRLYWYRQTLGQGPEFLTYFQNEAQLEKSRLLSDRFSAERPKGSFSTLEIQRTEQGDSAMYLCASSLATGGYGYTFGSGTRLTVV.

The rearrangement uses TRBV19 and TRBJ1-6; D possibly corresponds to TRBD1 (6 bases). The germline gives CDR1 LNHDA, CDR2 SQIVND (reference sequence). V lost 2 bases and J 6 bases, leaving 20 bases between the germline ends. CDR3 length: 18 amino acids. DNA for the CDR3: TGTGCCAGTAGTATACAACATATAAGACAGGCCGTTAATTCACCCCTCCACTTT. This translates into CASSIQHIRQAVNSPLHF. Using reference TRBV19 and TRBJ1-6 for the parts outside the CDR3, the full variable domain is DGGITQSPKYLFRKEGQNVTLSCEQNLNHDAMYWYRQDPGQGLRLIYYSQIVNDFQKGDIAEGYSVSREKKESFPLTVTSAQKNPTAFYLCASSIQHIRQAVNSPLHFGNGTRLTVT.

This CDR3 is CASSTQTGQETQYF. The DNA of the CDR3 is TGTGCCAGTAGTACCCAGACAGGACAAGAGACCCAGTACTTC. The chain recombines TRBV19 with TRBJ2-5, with a weak D call TRBD1 (6 bases). Germline-derived CDR1 and CDR2 are LNHDA and SQIVND (reference sequence). Trimming took off 4 bases at V and 2 bases at J, with 11 bases between the two ends. The CDR3 has 14 amino acids.

V usage is TRBV5-4 and J usage is TRBJ2-3; 11 positions agree with TRBD2. The CDR3 consists of 17 residues. V shed 4 bases, J shed 0 bases, and the junction held 7 bases outside the gene matches. The germline CDR1 and CDR2 sequences are SGHNT and YYREEE (reference sequence). CDR3 bases: TGTGCCAGCAGCCAGAGACTAGCGGGGACTAGCACAGATACGCAGTATTTT. Translation gives CASSQRLAGTSTDTQYF.

This clone was counted between two and nine times. This rearrangement joins TRBV6-5 to TRBJ1-5, with D maybe TRBD1 (5 bases). The CDR3 spans 13 residues. Germline V gene lookup returns CDR1 MNHEY and CDR2 SVGAGI. Trimming removed 7 bases at V and 5 bases at J, with 12 bases between. The CDR3 region is CASKAGTYQPQHF. Here the CDR3 DNA reads TGTGCCAGCAAGGCAGGGACCTATCAGCCCCAGCATTTT.

The chain links TRBV6-2 or TRBV6-3 to TRBJ1-5; possible D gene TRBD1, 5 bases. The CDR3 length is 15 residues. The germline V gene has CDR1 MNHEY and CDR2 SVGEGT. Trimming pared 1 base from V and 1 base from J, leaving 8 bases between. The DNA of the CDR3 is TGTGCCAGCAGTTACTTGGGGCGAAGCAATCAGCCCCAGCATTTT. Encoded protein: CASSYLGRSNQPQHF.